This record looks at one TCR beta chain sequence and its context. The antigen this receptor binds is unknown. No base quality information exists; no much larger clone differs at one position. Set within a cohort of healthcare workers in London, UK, this nested case-control study involved weekly PCR testing of nasopharyngeal swabs along with blood sampling. Healthcare workers were recruited between 23 and 31 March 2020, during the week of the UK lockdown, and were followed weekly for up to about 15 weeks. The protocol used for the library was 5' RACE. Sequenced using a NextSeq 500. Unique molecular identifiers were attached to individual cDNA molecules in the TCR library protocol so that sequencing error and PCR bias could be corrected. Sequencing covered both TCR alpha and beta chains, and within each sample the abundances of alpha and beta sequences were tightly co-correlated. Regarding the original processing steps: Decombinator V4 was used to perform V gene, J gene and CDR3 annotation of TCR sequences. Expanded TCRs were defined as changing significantly between any two time points under a Poisson model with p below 0.0001. TCR abundances were normalised to the total number of TCRs sequenced in each sample and reported as counts per million. TRAV1-2 paired with TRAJ12, TRAJ20 or TRAJ33 defined MAIT TCRs, while TRAV10 paired with TRAJ18 defined iNKT TCRs. VDJdb, accessed on 1 November 2021, was searched for TCRs annotated for CMV, EBV and SARS-CoV-2, and TCRs annotated for more than one antigen were excluded. TCRdb itself trimmed the public reads at Q25 with fastp, ran MiXCR and retained productive beta chains. Each record represents a unique CDR3 protein, reported with the most common genes and DNA among its rows. The V and J calls were not made by the authors but by TCRdb's processing. The sample table shows about 120,000 distinct CDR3 sequences, and roughly 12% are seen once. Together, the top ten hold around 4.1% of the sample.

Its CDR3 holds 15 amino acids, cysteine through phenylalanine. Only CDR3 DNA remains: 45 bases, in frame from the first base. V loses 3 bases of germline sequence and J loses 8 bases, and the interval between the two ends is 19 bases. In the germline V gene, CDR1 corresponds to SGHVS and CDR2 to FQNEAQ. This entry belongs to a study of early T cells in non-severe SARS-CoV-2 infection (TCRdb year 2021). Background for the entire study: TCR sequencing used bulk RNA from unsorted whole blood, so alpha and beta chains could not be paired.

Summary of the overall study and its limitations: VDJdb matching was skewed toward anti-spike CD8 responses and likely underestimated virus-specific expansions, missing private and CD4 specificities.

Sequenced material: whole blood, taken at baseline. Here the chain combines TRBV7-8 and TRBJ1-2, with the D gene not clear enough to name. The clonotype was recovered from an adult who was a healthcare worker with PCR-confirmed SARS-CoV-2 infection or an uninfected control (not recorded which). The bases read TGTGCCAGCAGCTTTCGTGGACTGATGCTGGACGGCTACACCTTC. Its coded protein is CASSFRGLMLDGYTF.